This entry is about one TCR beta chain. Antigen specificity is unknown. The data belong to a study of CD8+CD57+ T cells in acquired aplastic anemia. Across the whole study: The average for DNA from sorted CD4+ and CD8+ cells was 3.2 ug.

In patients chosen for sequencing, flow cytometry had shown CD8+CD57+ cell expansion. Patients had received no therapy at the time of blood sampling. The study profiled TCR beta VDJ and CDR3 using genomic DNA as template. One entry per CDR3 protein results from TCRdb running MiXCR on the reads. The sample includes around 290,000 distinct CDR3 sequences, about three fifths of them seen just once. The CDR3 covers 16 residues. Losses at the gene ends were 4 bases for V and 5 bases for J; bases not matched to a gene: 11. Germline CDR1 is SGHDT and CDR2 is YYEEEE. Overall study results and limits: In common between the patients and the controls were approximately 28 CD8+ CDR3 sequences.

This TCR came from a human donor with aplastic anemia. The chain is built from TRBV5-6 and TRBJ2-1; 8 bases are shared with TRBD2. The material sequenced was sorted CD4+, CD8+, or CD8+CD57+ T cells (not recorded which) from PBMCs. The CDR3: CASSPDFAGGHNEQFF. The CDR3 bases are TGTGCCAGCAGCCCCGACTTTGCGGGGGGCCACAATGAGCAGTTCTTC.